Below, one T cell receptor (beta chain) is given with its context. What antigen it recognizes has not been identified. Sequence at one end of the junction differs from germline and may be a read error. This sample was taken from a study of blood T cells in healthy people across ages (dated by TCRdb to about 2015). For context, the study as a whole: Template switching captured roughly one uniquely barcoded TCR beta cDNA molecule per two T cells in model experiments. The study analyzed two additional independent replicas of 1 million unique cDNA reads from the same blood draw for two donors, one aged 18 to 29 and one aged 80 or older. The donors were split into four age groups: young (average 16 years), middle-aged (39), aged (about 56) and long-lived (82). Donors of different ages were randomly distributed across sequencing lanes to avoid experimental bias. Using deep sequencing normalized with unique cDNA molecular identifiers, the study measured how TCR beta repertoire diversity changes with age.

Including cysteine and phenylalanine, the CDR3 has 13 amino acids. The only DNA kept is the CDR3, 39 bases in frame from the first base. The germline V gene (reference sequence) yields LNHDA for CDR1 and SQIVND for CDR2. Systemically healthy Caucasian individuals from Russia, 39 in total and aged roughly 6 to 90 years, were included as donors. Around 9.9 milliliters of peripheral blood were collected from each donor into EDTA-treated Vacutainer tubes. Ficoll-Paque density-gradient centrifugation was used to isolate PBMCs, with at least 6 million obtained per sample. Trizol reagent was used to extract total RNA from the PBMCs, yielding at least 5 micrograms per sample. For every donor, an aliquot of PBMCs went through flow cytometry to measure the percentages of naive CD45RAhigh/CD27high T cells. Libraries were made using 5' RACE. The sequencer was an Illumina HiSeq 2500. The second PCR ran for roughly 7 to 12 cycles and used a J-beta primer mix along with a sample-barcoded 5' primer. A unique molecular identifier was introduced onto each TCR beta cDNA molecule by a template-switch 5' adaptor carrying 12 random nucleotides. Each sample yielded at least 2.5 million CDR3-containing paired-end reads. First-strand cDNA was synthesized from all RNA with the Mint cDNA synthesis kit, primed by a TRBC-specific oligonucleotide. Following uracil-DNA glycosylase treatment, all cDNA underwent a first 18-cycle PCR with the universal primers M1SS and BC2_uni_R. Regarding the original processing steps: Each sample was normalized by randomly selecting 1 million high-quality reads, each carrying a distinct molecular identifier. Instead of being binned into consensus sequences, reads that shared molecular identifiers were thrown out. MiTCR, with a Q25 quality threshold and the strictest error-elimination algorithm, was used for CDR3 identification, clonotype clustering and error correction. A nonparametric unseen species model with Euler transformation was used to estimate lower-bound total TCR beta diversity. TCRdb passed the public sequencing reads through fastp at Q25 and MiXCR, retaining productive beta sequences. Entries that share a CDR3 protein sequence are merged under the most common genes and DNA. These V and J calls derive from TCRdb rather than the authors' analysis. The sample contains 1.5 million to 2 million distinct CDR3 sequences, roughly 30% of them found a single time. The ten most abundant clones make up less than 9.5% of the sample.

Points the paper makes about the study in general: Observed TCR beta diversity per million T cells fell roughly linearly with age, and a significant reduction was already apparent by age roughly 40. The long-lived group showed more naive CD4+ T cells, fewer expanded clones and increased TCR diversity than the aged group, suggesting age selection. Observed TCR beta diversity correlated strongly with the percentage of naive T cells measured by flow cytometry. Because profiling used bulk unsorted PBMCs, naive and antigen-experienced compartments could not be compared conclusively. Because donor CMV infection status was unknown, age-related changes in expanded clonotypes were potentially confounded. Estimates of total diversity from one million sequenced T cells were regarded as lower bounds and underestimates.

The sequence was collected from a woman younger than 45 in good health. Recombination joined TRBV19 with TRBJ2-7; 7 nucleotides in the junction match TRBD1. Specimen: blood. DNA sequence: TGTGTCAGTAGTATAGATACAGGGGACGAGCAGTACTTC. Translated, this is CVSSIDTGDEQYF.